One and the same sample provided the 22 T cell receptor beta chains below, sequenced in a study of blood T cells in healthy people across ages. It was with a sample-barcoded 5' primer and a J-beta primer mix that a second PCR of about 6 to 12 cycles was run. TCRdb ran MiXCR on the 5' RACE reads and lists one entry per CDR3 protein. Of fewer than 700,000 distinct CDR3 sequences in the sample, 47% were seen once. The sample comprised blood. These receptors came from an elderly man in good health.

This chain links TRBV10-2 with TRBJ2-7; D may match TRBD1 or TRBD2 (5 bases each). This CDR3 contains 13 residues. The germline V and J ends were trimmed by 7 bases and 2 bases, with 12 bases remaining between them. Germline V gene sequence: CDR1 WSHSY, CDR2 SAAADI. The CDR3 nucleotides read TGCGCCAGCACCCGGGACCATACCTACGAGCAGTACTTC. It is translated as CASTRDHTYEQYF.

The chain links TRBV20-1 to TRBJ2-3; D is perhaps TRBD2 (6 bases). The V gene lost 1 base and the J gene lost 1 base, with 15 bases spanning the gap. CDR1 is DFQATT, CDR2 SNEGSKA, per germline (reference sequence). The CDR3 covers 16 residues. The CDR3 DNA sequence: TGCAGTGCTAGAGGGGGGACTCCCACCCGCACAGATACGCAGTATTTT. It translates to CSARGGTPTRTDTQYF.

The rearrangement links TRBV24-1 to TRBJ2-7, with D hard to call. Gene TRBJ2-5 matches the end of the DNA better, so the J call may be wrong. The CDR3 extends over 12 amino acids. From germline, CDR1 is KGHDR and CDR2 SFDVKD. The chain's CDR3 is CATSDFGATQYF. The CDR3 DNA reads TGTGCCACCAGTGATTTTGGAGCGACCCAGTACTTC.

This clonotype turned up a few times. This chain connects TRBV7-3 to TRBJ2-3; D gene ambiguous. Trimming took off 0 bases at V and 5 bases at J, with 6 bases between the two ends. CDR1 and CDR2 (germline): SGHTA, FQGTGA. The CDR3 contains 13 residues. CDR3 protein: CASSLTYQDTQYF. As DNA, the CDR3 is TGTGCCAGCAGCTTAACGTATCAAGATACGCAGTATTTT.

This clonotype has just one count. V and J are TRBV15 and TRBJ1-4; a weak D match, TRBD1 (6 bases). CDR1 LNHNV and CDR2 YYDKDF come from the germline V gene (reference sequence). This CDR3 region has 15 residues. The V and J ends lost 4 bases and 3 bases respectively, with 12 bases between them. The CDR3, as DNA: TGTGCCACCAGCAACACAGGGCTCCCTAATGAAAAACTGTTTTTT. It codes for CATSNTGLPNEKLFF.

The V and J genes are TRBV28 and TRBJ1-5, with TRBD1 as a possible D gene (5 bases). There are 15 residues in the CDR3. Germline lookup yields CDR1 MDHEN and CDR2 SYDVKM. Trimming shortened V by 1 base and J by 5 bases, and 12 bases separated the two germline ends. This CDR3 reads CASSLYAGGDQPQHF. CDR3 sequence (DNA): TGTGCCAGCAGTTTATATGCGGGGGGAGATCAGCCCCAGCATTTT.

The chain employs TRBV20-1 and TRBJ2-1; 8 nucleotides agree with TRBD2. TRBJ2-7 matches the DNA end more closely, so the J call is doubtful. This CDR3 region has 15 residues. Germline CDR1 DFQATT, CDR2 SNEGSKA (reference sequence). CDR3 protein: CSASSGERETHEQYF. CDR3 DNA: TGCAGTGCTAGCTCGGGGGAGCGGGAGACCCACGAGCAGTACTTC.

This clonotype showed up just a few times. The chain uses TRBV10-2 and TRBJ1-4; 8 positions agree with TRBD1. V was pared by 6 bases and J by 2 bases, with 2 bases of the junction left unmatched. The CDR3 covers 14 residues. Germline V lookup: CDR1 WSHSY, CDR2 SAAADI. The CDR3 here is CASRGQETNEKLFF. In nucleotides, the CDR3 is TGCGCCAGCAGGGGACAGGAGACTAATGAAAAACTGTTTTTT.

This chain uses TRBV7-9 with TRBJ2-1; 13 bases line up with TRBD2. Germline assignment: CDR1 SEHNR and CDR2 FQNEAQ (reference sequence). This CDR3 comprises 16 residues. V shed 5 bases, J shed 8 bases, and the junction held 9 bases outside the gene matches. The CDR3 DNA reads as TGTGCCAGCAGCCCCCGGACTAGCGGGAGAGTCCATGAGCAGTTCTTC. This gives the protein CASSPRTSGRVHEQFF. The entire variable domain, with the rest obtained from reference TRBV7-9 and TRBJ2-1, is as follows: DTGVSQNPRHKITKRGQNVTFRCDPISEHNRLYWYRQTLGQGPEFLTYFQNEAQLEKSRLLSDRFSAERPKGSFSTLEIQRTEQGDSAMYLCASSPRTSGRVHEQFFGPGTRLTVL.

The chain has TRBV20-1 and TRBJ1-1; D perhaps matches TRBD1 (6 bases). Germline V CDR1 and CDR2: DFQATT, SNEGSKA (reference sequence). Trimming shortened V by 2 bases and J by 10 bases, and 20 bases separated the two germline ends. The CDR3 has 14 amino acids. The CDR3 loop reads CSARPEQGVTRAFF. In DNA, the CDR3 is TGCAGTGCTAGACCTGAACAGGGTGTGACGAGAGCTTTCTTT.

The V call is TRBV20-1, the J call TRBJ1-6; possibly TRBD1 for D (6 bases). The length of the CDR3 is 16 residues. Germline V gene sequence: CDR1 DFQATT, CDR2 SNEGSKA (reference sequence). DNA of the CDR3: TGCAGAGGCGCCCAATCCAACAGGGTGATAAATTCACCCCTCCACTTT. Protein sequence: CRGAQSNRVINSPLHF.

The sample holds many counts of this clonotype. This rearrangement joins TRBV6-5 to TRBJ2-5, with TRBD2 identical over 8 bases. This CDR3 contains 14 residues. Per the germline V gene, CDR1 is MNHEY and CDR2 is SVGAGI. V was clipped by 6 bases and J by 3 bases; unmatched bases: 6. This CDR3 reads CASSSSGRKETQYF. DNA of the CDR3: TGTGCCAGCAGCTCAAGCGGGAGAAAAGAGACCCAGTACTTC.

This clonotype was picked up a small number of times. The CDR3 DNA is TGTGCCAGCAGTTACGGGCCCTCCAGCACAGATACGCAGTATTTT. The encoded protein is CASSYGPSSTDTQYF. The J gene is TRBJ2-3, the V gene TRBV6-6; D is undetermined. Between the trimmed V and J ends, which lost 2 bases and 0 bases, there was a span of 9 bases. Germline V lookup: CDR1 MNHNY, CDR2 SVGAGI (reference sequence). The CDR3 is 15 residues long.

The table lists this clonotype with a count of one. This chain connects TRBV7-8 to TRBJ1-6; D possibly corresponds to TRBD1 (5 bases). Germline V lookup: CDR1 SGHVS, CDR2 FQNEAQ. The CDR3 has 15 residues. Trimming took off 1 base at V and 7 bases at J, with 11 bases between the two ends. CDR3 DNA: TGTGCCAGCAGCTTAGTGGCCAGGGCGAATTCACCCCTCCACTTT. Residues: CASSLVARANSPLHF.

The DNA for the CDR3 is TGTGCCAGCAGTGTTGACACCAATCAGCCCCAGCATTTT. It encodes CASSVDTNQPQHF. The V and J genes are TRBV2 and TRBJ1-5; no reliable D call. V was clipped by 4 bases and J by 3 bases, with 7 bases between them. This CDR3 contains 13 residues. In germline, CDR1 is SNHLY, CDR2 FYNNEI.

This clonotype was detected a few times. The V gene is TRBV7-9, the J gene TRBJ2-2, with D possibly being TRBD2 (6 bases). CDR3 length: 17 amino acids. Trimming stripped 1 base from V and 5 bases from J, with 17 bases between. Germline CDR1 is SEHNR and CDR2 is FQNEAQ (reference sequence). The CDR3 protein is CASSLGKVHGGTGELFF. CDR3 nucleotides: TGTGCCAGCAGCTTAGGAAAGGTGCACGGAGGGACCGGGGAGCTGTTTTTT.

The chain recombines TRBV7-9 with TRBJ1-2; D is ambiguous. There are 14 residues in the CDR3. The V end lost 5 bases, the J end lost 6 bases, and 16 bases lay between the germline ends. From germline, CDR1 is SEHNR and CDR2 FQNEAQ (reference sequence). Here the CDR3 reads CASSRSDQSNGYTF. The CDR3 coding sequence is TGTGCCAGCAGCCGCTCGGACCAAAGCAATGGCTACACCTTC.

About this clonotype: This may be a read error: a much more frequent sequence differs by one nucleotide. This sequence joins TRBV29-1 and TRBJ2-3; TRBD2 matches 9 bases. Per germline, CDR1 SQVTM and CDR2 ANQGSEA. Unmatched junction bases numbered 13, after V lost 6 bases and J lost 9 bases. The CDR3 has 14 residues. The CDR3 region is CSVYGRGGSETQYF. CDR3 DNA sequence: TGCAGCGTCTACGGGCGGGGGGGCAGCGAGACGCAGTATTTT.

V is TRBV10-3 and J is TRBJ2-3, with 8 bases identical to TRBD1. V lost 6 bases to trimming and J lost 0 bases; unmatched junction nucleotides: 8. The CDR3 has 16 amino acids. Germline lookup yields CDR1 ENHRY and CDR2 SYGVKD. CDR3 protein: CAISRHRTGSTDTQYF. CDR3 in DNA: TGTGCCATCAGCCGCCACCGGACAGGGAGCACAGATACGCAGTATTTT.

This clonotype has a handful of counts. The genes are TRBV3-1 and TRBJ1-2, with 9 bases matching TRBD1. This CDR3 spans 13 amino acids. Germline CDR1 LGHDT, CDR2 YNNKEL (reference sequence). J gave up 8 bases and V 5 bases, and 6 bases lay outside the gene matches. The CDR3 region is CASSLPGQGGYTF. CDR3 in DNA: TGTGCCAGCAGCTTACCGGGACAGGGAGGCTACACCTTC. Full variable domain (missing parts from reference TRBV3-1 and TRBJ1-2): DTAVSQTPKYLVTQMGNDKSIKCEQNLGHDTMYWYKQDSKKFLKIMFSYNNKELIINETVPNRFSPKSPDKAHLNLHINSLELGDSAVYFCASSLPGQGGYTFGSGTRLTVV.

The chain uses TRBV5-1 and TRBJ2-3; 11 nucleotides line up with TRBD2. CDR1 SGHRS and CDR2 YFSETQ come from the germline V gene. The CDR3 is 17 residues long. V lost 1 base and J lost 4; bases outside the gene matches: 8. DNA for the CDR3: TGCGCCAGCAGCTTGTTGGTTAGCGGGGGGGCCGCAGATACGCAGTATTTT. Translated: CASSLLVSGGAADTQYF.

This clonotype was observed many times. A clone one base away is much larger, so this may be a read error. The V and J genes are TRBV6-6 and TRBJ2-3, with unresolved D. Germline loops: CDR1 MNHNY, CDR2 SVGAGI (reference sequence). Trimming took 6 bases from V and 0 from J, leaving 7 bases between them. The CDR3 totals 13 residues. The CDR3 region has the DNA TGTGCCAGCAGCGGCCCTAGCACAGATACGCAGTATTTT. This codes for CASSGPSTDTQYF.